The 31 T cell receptor beta chains given below trace back to one sample, sequenced in a study of OX40 agonist ivuxolimab in advanced cancers. TCRdb's table, derived via immunoSEQ multiplex PCR, lists solely in-frame clones and lacks some. The sample includes 45,000 to 50,000 clones, approximately 90% seen only once; the top ten take under 20%. The sample here was CD4+ or CD8+ T cells sorted from blood, taken in a trial of the OX40 agonist ivuxolimab. The receptor source for this set is an adult with an advanced solid tumor such as melanoma, head and neck, liver or kidney cancer.

The chain employs TRBV7-6 and TRBJ2-3, with D tentatively TRBD2 (5 bases). Trimming shortened V by 5 bases and J by 4 bases, and 10 bases separated the two germline ends. Germline V gene data show CDR1 as SGHVS and CDR2 as FNYEAQ. CDR3 length: 13 amino acids. The CDR3 DNA sequence: TGTGCCAGCAGCCCCGCGGGCCCAGATACGCAGTATTTT. Translated, it gives CASSPAGPDTQYF.

This sequence joins TRBV7-9 and TRBJ1-5; no definite D call. CDR1 and CDR2 (germline): SEHNR, FQNEAQ (reference sequence). The ends were cut back, 1 base at V and 3 bases at J, with 13 bases in the middle. The CDR3 contains 16 residues. In DNA, the CDR3 is TGTGCCAGCAGCTTAGTTTCAAGGAGTACCAATCAGCCCCAGCATTTT. It is translated as CASSLVSRSTNQPQHF.

This clone was seen only a few times. The V call is TRBV27, the J call TRBJ1-2; 8 bases are shared with TRBD1. The germline gives CDR1 MNHEY, CDR2 SMNVEV (reference sequence). The CDR3 extends over 13 amino acids. Trimming cost V 5 bases and J 9 bases; bases outside gene matches: 8. The CDR3 protein is CASSHGQGLRYTF. The CDR3 DNA sequence: TGTGCCAGCAGTCATGGACAGGGATTGCGCTACACCTTC.

The chain links TRBV5-6 to TRBJ1-4; a possible D gene is TRBD1 (5 bases). The ends were cut back, 5 bases at V and 0 bases at J, with 8 bases in the middle. CDR3 size: 14 residues. Germline V CDR1 and CDR2: SGHDT, YYEEEE. CDR3 protein: CASSVGATNEKLFF. As DNA, the CDR3 is TGTGCCAGCAGTGTGGGGGCAACTAATGAAAAACTGTTTTTT.

The chain couples TRBV4-2 to TRBJ2-7; 8 bases match TRBD2. Per the germline V gene, CDR1 is LGHNA and CDR2 is YNFKEQ. The V gene end was trimmed by 0 bases and the J gene end by 1 base; junction bases not matched to a gene: 5. The CDR3 runs 16 residues. This chain's CDR3 is CASSQDWSGGSYEQYF. CDR3 DNA sequence: TGTGCCAGCAGCCAAGATTGGAGCGGGGGTTCCTACGAGCAGTACTTC.

The chain employs TRBV2 and TRBJ1-4, with a possible D match to TRBD1 (5 bases). The CDR3 contains 17 residues. V was cut by 2 bases and J by 0 bases, with 13 bases left in between. Germline values: CDR1 SNHLY, CDR2 FYNNEI. This CDR3 is CASSEPTDLATNEKLFF. DNA for the CDR3: TGTGCCAGCAGTGAACCGACAGACCTTGCAACTAATGAAAAACTGTTTTTT.

The chain uses TRBV5-1 and TRBJ1-3, with 9 nucleotides matching TRBD1. J lost 0 bases, V lost 0 bases, and 1 base had no gene match. This CDR3 region has 16 residues. CDR1 SGHRS and CDR2 YFSETQ come from the germline V gene. The CDR3 DNA reads TGCGCCAGCAGCTTGGGGGACAGGGCCTCTGGAAACACCATATATTTT. As protein: CASSLGDRASGNTIYF.

The V call is TRBV28, the J call TRBJ2-3; 9 nucleotides agree with TRBD2. With V trimmed by 7 bases and J by 0 bases, 8 bases remained unmatched. The CDR3 loop spans 16 amino acids. Germline CDR1 and CDR2: MDHEN and SYDVKM. The CDR3 loop is CASKPAGGSSTDTQYF. CDR3 DNA: TGTGCCAGCAAACCAGCGGGAGGATCTAGCACAGATACGCAGTATTTT.

The J gene is TRBJ2-2, the V gene TRBV30; tentative D call: TRBD1 (6 bases). Germline CDR1 GTSNPN, CDR2 SVGIG (reference sequence). V shed 4 bases and J shed 4 bases, with 10 bases lying between them. This CDR3 spans 13 amino acids. The CDR3 DNA reads TGTGCCTGGAATGGACAGTCCACCGGGGAGCTGTTTTTT. It encodes CAWNGQSTGELFF.

The chain couples TRBV2 to TRBJ1-5; TRBD1 agrees at 8 bases. Germline CDR1 is SNHLY and CDR2 is FYNNEI. J was trimmed by 4 bases and V by 2 bases; bases with no gene match: 4. The CDR3 length is 15 residues. The CDR3 protein is CASSEWTGSNQPQHF. In nucleotides, the CDR3 is TGTGCCAGCAGTGAATGGACAGGGTCGAATCAGCCCCAGCATTTT. The whole variable domain, filled in from reference TRBV2 and TRBJ1-5, reads EPEVTQTPSHQVTQMGQEVILRCVPISNHLYFYWYRQILGQKVEFLVSFYNNEISEKSEIFDDQFSVERPDGSNFTLKIRSTKLEDSAMYFCASSEWTGSNQPQHFGDGTRLSIL.

The rearrangement joins TRBV28 to TRBJ2-7, with 13 bases aligning to TRBD2. Germline CDR1 MDHEN, CDR2 SYDVKM. Losses at the gene ends were 7 bases for V and 5 bases for J; bases not matched to a gene: 11. This CDR3 spans 16 amino acids. In nucleotides, the CDR3 is TGTGCCAGCACCCTAATGGGACTAGCGGGACTTGACGAGCAGTACTTC. Translation gives CASTLMGLAGLDEQYF.

The chain has TRBV5-4 and TRBJ2-3; 10 bases fit TRBD2. The CDR3 is 15 amino acids. The germline gives CDR1 SGHNT, CDR2 YYREEE (reference sequence). V lost 4 bases to trimming and J lost 6 bases; unmatched junction nucleotides: 8. CDR3 sequence (DNA): TGTGCCAGCAGCCGAGCGGGGGGGGCTCCCGATACGCAGTATTTT. Translated, it gives CASSRAGGAPDTQYF. Filled out from reference TRBV5-4 and TRBJ2-3, the complete variable domain reads ETGVTQSPTHLIKTRGQQVTLRCSSQSGHNTVSWYQQALGQGPQFIFQYYREEENGRGNFPPRFSGLQFPNYSSELNVNALELDDSALYLCASSRAGGAPDTQYFGPGTRLTVL.

The V and J genes are TRBV19 and TRBJ2-1; 7 bases agree with TRBD2. CDR1 is LNHDA and CDR2 is SQIVND in the germline V gene (reference sequence). V shed 1 base and J 8 bases; nucleotides not matched to a gene: 8. The CDR3 covers 15 residues. In DNA form, the CDR3 reads TGTGCCAGTAGTATAGTGGCTAGCGGAGGGGATGAGCAGTTCTTC. Its translation: CASSIVASGGDEQFF. Combining the CDR3 with reference TRBV19 and TRBJ2-1 gives the whole variable domain DGGITQSPKYLFRKEGQNVTLSCEQNLNHDAMYWYRQDPGQGLRLIYYSQIVNDFQKGDIAEGYSVSREKKESFPLTVTSAQKNPTAFYLCASSIVASGGDEQFFGPGTRLTVL.

The chain carries TRBV7-8 and TRBJ2-2; D is perhaps TRBD2 (6 bases). The germline V gene encodes CDR1 SGHVS and CDR2 FQNEAQ. V shed 1 base and J shed 1 base, with 13 bases lying between them. This CDR3 has 17 amino acids. The CDR3 DNA is TGTGCCAGCAGCTTAGATGGTTTGCGGGAGAACACCGGGGAGCTGTTTTTT. It is translated as CASSLDGLRENTGELFF.

CDR3 sequence reads: CASRLAGANNEQFF. The CDR3 DNA is TGCGCCAGCAGACTGGCAGGGGCCAACAATGAGCAGTTCTTC. V is TRBV5-1 and J is TRBJ2-1, with D tentatively TRBD1 (6 bases). V lost 5 bases and J 5 bases, leaving 14 bases between the germline ends. There are 14 residues in the CDR3. Looked up from germline, CDR1 is SGHRS and CDR2 is YFSETQ.

The rearrangement uses TRBV6-1 and TRBJ2-7, with D hard to call. V was trimmed by 4 bases and J by 1 base, leaving 14 bases between them. The CDR3 has 15 amino acids. The germline V gene has CDR1 MNHNS and CDR2 SASEGT. The DNA for the CDR3 is TGTGCCAGCAGTGTCCTAAGTACCGCTTCCTACGAGCAGTACTTC. It is translated as CASSVLSTASYEQYF.

V gene TRBV5-6 combines with J gene TRBJ1-5, with D unclear. The germline gives CDR1 SGHDT, CDR2 YYEEEE. The germline V and J ends were trimmed by 0 bases and 5 bases, with 3 bases remaining between them. This CDR3 comprises 12 residues. The CDR3 loop reads CASSLGDQPQHF. CDR3 nucleotides: TGTGCCAGCAGCTTGGGGGATCAGCCCCAGCATTTT. The whole variable domain, remainder taken from reference TRBV5-6 and TRBJ1-5, is DAGVTQSPTHLIKTRGQQVTLRCSPKSGHDTVSWYQQALGQGPQFIFQYYEEEERQRGNFPDRFSGHQFPNYSSELNVNALLLGDSALYLCASSLGDQPQHFGDGTRLSIL.

The chain links TRBV6-1 to TRBJ2-6, with TRBD1 identical over 9 bases. CDR1 and CDR2 (germline): MNHNS, SASEGT. This CDR3 is built from 19 residues. V lost 4 bases to trimming and J lost 1 base; unmatched junction nucleotides: 11. The CDR3 here is CASSAQPGQGGSGANVLTF. CDR3 nucleotide sequence: TGTGCCAGCAGTGCTCAACCGGGACAGGGAGGATCTGGGGCCAACGTCCTGACTTTC.

The gene calls are TRBV19 and TRBJ2-1; D is possibly TRBD2 (6 bases). Germline V gene data show CDR1 as LNHDA and CDR2 as SQIVND (reference sequence). V was shortened by 4 bases and J by 4 bases, with 11 bases between the two germline ends. The length of the CDR3 is 14 residues. The CDR3 coding sequence is TGTGCCAGTAGTAGGAGGGGCACATACAATGAGCAGTTCTTC. Its translation: CASSRRGTYNEQFF.

The gene calls are TRBV5-1 and TRBJ2-1, with TRBD2 identical over 13 bases. After removal of 2 bases from V and 7 bases from J, the junction contained 3 bases not matched to a gene. Germline V gene sequence: CDR1 SGHRS, CDR2 YFSETQ. The CDR3 length is 15 residues. CDR3 sequence: CASSLQTSGGNEQFF. CDR3 in DNA: TGCGCCAGCAGCTTACAGACTAGCGGGGGGAATGAGCAGTTCTTC.

J is TRBJ1-1 and V is TRBV7-9; 9 positions agree with TRBD1. CDR3 size: 18 residues. Trimming at V came to 2 bases and at J to 3 bases, leaving 13 bases not matched to a gene. From germline, CDR1 is SEHNR and CDR2 FQNEAQ (reference sequence). The CDR3 DNA follows: TGTGCCAGCAGCTTACAACGTGGACAGGGGATATTGTACACTGAAGCTTTCTTT. Its protein product is CASSLQRGQGILYTEAFF.

The rearrangement uses TRBV15 and TRBJ1-4; D gene uncertain. Trimming stripped 6 bases from V and 7 bases from J, with 15 bases between. Germline lookup yields CDR1 LNHNV and CDR2 YYDKDF (reference sequence). CDR3 length equals 14 residues. The CDR3 sequence: CATSSEGLGEKLFF. In nucleotides, the CDR3 is TGTGCCACCAGTAGTGAGGGCCTGGGTGAAAAACTGTTTTTT.

The rearrangement uses TRBV30 and TRBJ1-1; a possible D gene is TRBD1 (5 bases). The CDR3 loop spans 12 amino acids. CDR1 is GTSNPN, CDR2 SVGIG, per germline (reference sequence). Trimming cost V 4 bases and J 3 bases, with 9 bases left between them. DNA of the CDR3: TGTGCCTGGAATGTGGGGGACACTGAAGCTTTCTTT. It is translated as CAWNVGDTEAFF. Supplemented by reference TRBV30 and TRBJ1-1, the full variable domain reads SQTIHQWPATLVQPVGSPLSLECTVEGTSNPNLYWYRQAAGRGLQLLFYSVGIGQISSEVPQNLSASRPQDRQFILSSKKLLLSDSGFYLCAWNVGDTEAFFGQGTRLTVV.

This sequence joins TRBV7-9 and TRBJ2-1; 9 bases map to TRBD2. After removal of 5 bases from V and 3 bases from J, the junction contained 5 bases not matched to a gene. The CDR3 contains 15 residues. The germline V gene has CDR1 SEHNR and CDR2 FQNEAQ (reference sequence). This CDR3 reads CASSTGLASYNEQFF. In nucleotides, the CDR3 is TGTGCCAGCAGCACCGGACTAGCGAGCTACAATGAGCAGTTCTTC.

This clone was seen once. V usage is TRBV6-5 and J usage is TRBJ2-2; possibly TRBD1 for D (6 bases). Germline loops: CDR1 MNHEY, CDR2 SVGAGI. CDR3 length: 14 amino acids. The V end lost 7 bases, the J end lost 0 bases, and 9 bases lay between the germline ends. The chain's CDR3 is CASTWTANTGELFF. CDR3 sequence (DNA): TGTGCCAGCACCTGGACAGCGAACACCGGGGAGCTGTTTTTT.

The chain uses TRBV23-1 and TRBJ2-7; 10 nucleotides line up with TRBD2. TRBV23-1 is classed as an ORF, of uncertain function. The trim removed 3 bases at V and 2 bases at J, leaving 28 bases unmatched. There are 23 residues in the CDR3. The CDR3 loop is CASSHLPPRQGPSGGRAPYEQYF. DNA of the CDR3: TGCGCCAGCAGTCATCTCCCCCCACGACAGGGTCCTAGCGGGGGTAGGGCGCCCTACGAGCAGTACTTC.

The CDR3 reads CASSVTSGELFF. The CDR3 DNA reads TGTGCCAGCAGCGTCACCTCCGGGGAGCTGTTTTTT. The gene calls are TRBV9 and TRBJ2-2, with no clear D. In germline, CDR1 is SGDLS, CDR2 YYNGEE. CDR3 length: 12 amino acids. Trimming removed 2 bases at V and 6 bases at J, with 5 bases between.

Here the CDR3 reads CASTYNTEAFF. DNA for the CDR3: TGTGCCAGCACATACAACACTGAAGCTTTCTTT. This chain uses TRBV6-1 with TRBJ1-1; D gene uncertain. Germline lookup yields CDR1 MNHNS and CDR2 SASEGT. V was pared by 7 bases and J by 2 bases, with 5 bases between. The CDR3 loop spans 11 amino acids.

The CDR3: CASSPGPRDNEQFF. In DNA, the CDR3 is TGTGCCAGCAGTCCGGGACCACGCGACAATGAGCAGTTCTTC. The V call is TRBV6-5, the J call TRBJ2-1; D is tentatively TRBD1 or TRBD2 (5 bases each). CDR1 and CDR2 from the germline V gene are MNHEY and SVGAGI. The CDR3 spans 14 residues. Trimming removed 5 bases at V and 5 bases at J, with 13 bases between.

V and J are TRBV27 and TRBJ2-7, with D perhaps TRBD1 (6 bases). The V end lost 2 bases, the J end lost 5 bases, and 16 bases lay between the germline ends. Germline V gene lookup returns CDR1 MNHEY and CDR2 SMNVEV (reference sequence). This CDR3 has 15 amino acids. DNA for the CDR3: TGTGCCAGCAGTTTAGTTGGGACAAGGCACCACGAGCAGTACTTC. Residues: CASSLVGTRHHEQYF.

This chain links TRBV15 with TRBJ2-7; D call uncertain. This CDR3 has 14 residues. V lost 1 base, J lost 3 bases, and 10 bases lay in between. Germline V gene data show CDR1 as LNHNV and CDR2 as YYDKDF (reference sequence). The CDR3 region is CATSRGQSVYEQYF. The DNA for the CDR3 is TGTGCCACCAGCAGAGGACAAAGTGTCTACGAGCAGTACTTC.